Listed below are T cell receptor beta chains from one sample, sequenced in a study of T cell repertoires in cytomegalovirus infection. These receptors' antigens are unknown. MiXCR was run by TCRdb on the reads, yielding one entry per CDR3 protein. The data contain nearly 70,000 distinct CDR3 sequences, under 25% of them singletons. Sequenced material: PBMCs, sequenced either directly or after in vitro stimulation (not recorded which). The receptors originated from a human donor in good health (CMV status not recorded). Some clones in this sample may be carry-over from other donors' samples. Both conserved end residues are part of each CDR3. D genes are given only for firm matches. Size is omitted from some rows. Given values are once, few, many or a class for expanded clones.

.,12,.,TRBJ1-2,TRBV12-3/TRBV12-4,TGTGCCAGCAGTGTCCTTGGGGGTGGCTACACCTTC,CASSVLGGGYTF
few,15,TRBD1,TRBJ1-6,TRBV2,TGTGCCAGCAGAGCGACAGGGGGCTATAATTCACCCCTCCACTTT,CASRATGGYNSPLHF
.,15,.,TRBJ1-2,TRBV28,TGTGCCAGCAGTGTACCTCTCGGGGCGGACTATGGCTACACCTTC,CASSVPLGADYGYTF
few,15,.,TRBJ1-1,TRBV28,TGTGCCAGCACCTTGCCGAGAGGGGCAAACACTGAAGCTTTCTTT,CASTLPRGANTEAFF
few,17,TRBD2,TRBJ2-5,TRBV9,TGTGCCAGCAGCCCCTACAGGGGACTAGCGGGAGATGAGACCCAGTACTTC,CASSPYRGLAGDETQYF
few,15,.,TRBJ1-5,TRBV20-1,TGCAGTGCTAGGGTATCCACGGGACGGAACCAGCCCCAGCATTTT,CSARVSTGRNQPQHF
few,17,.,TRBJ1-4,TRBV7-2,TGTGCCAGCAGCTCCAGTATAGCCCGGGACTCTGGGGAAAAACTGTTTTTT,CASSSSIARDSGEKLFF
many,14,.,TRBJ2-1,TRBV7-2,TGTGCCAGCAGCTTAGCGGGAGCTGGGTATGAGCAGTTCTTC,CASSLAGAGYEQFF
.,15,.,TRBJ2-2,TRBV12-3/TRBV12-4,TGTGCCAGCAGTTTTCGAGTCGCGGCCACCGGGGAGCTGTTTTTT,CASSFRVAATGELFF
.,15,TRBD2,TRBJ2-5,TRBV28,TGTGCCAGCAGTTTATCTCTAGCGGGAACCGAGACCCAGTACTTC,CASSLSLAGTETQYF
.,16,TRBD1,TRBJ1-2,TRBV12-3/TRBV12-4,TGTGCCAGCAGTTTAAGTCCAGGACAGGTGGGCTATGGCTACACCTTC,CASSLSPGQVGYGYTF
.,15,.,TRBJ2-7,TRBV5-6,TGTGCCAGCAGCTTTCGGGCAGGGAGAAGGAACGAGCAGTACTTC,CASSFRAGRRNEQYF
.,17,.,TRBJ2-2,TRBV28,TGTGCCAGCAGTTTGTTCGCCAGGGGCGCGAACACCGGGGAGCTGTTTTTT,CASSLFARGANTGELFF
.,14,.,TRBJ2-4,TRBV19,TGTGCCAGTAGTAACAGGGTTTTCCAAAACATTCAGTACTTC,CASSNRVFQNIQYF
.,14,.,TRBJ2-4,TRBV19,TGTGCCAGTAGTATTGAAGGGAGCGGTAAGGTTCAGTACTTC,CASSIEGSGKVQYF
.,15,TRBD2,TRBJ2-3,TRBV6-6,TGTGCCAGCAGTTACTCGGCTAGCGGGACTGATACGCAGTATTTT,CASSYSASGTDTQYF
.,15,TRBD1,TRBJ2-1,TRBV5-5,TGTGCCAGCAGCGGAGGGACAGGGACCTACAATGAGCAGTTCTTC,CASSGGTGTYNEQFF
.,15,.,TRBJ2-3,TRBV7-2,TGTGCCAGCAGCTTAGAGGCTAGCGGCACAGATACGCAGTATTTT,CASSLEASGTDTQYF
few,14,TRBD1,TRBJ1-5,TRBV27,TGTGCCAGCAGTTTGAAGGGGGCATGGCAGCCCCAGCATTTT,CASSLKGAWQPQHF
.,15,.,TRBJ2-3,TRBV12-3/TRBV12-4,TGTGCCAGCAGTGTGACAGTGCGGTTGAGGGATACGCAGTATTTT,CASSVTVRLRDTQYF
.,14,TRBD1,TRBJ1-1,TRBV5-6,TGTGCCAGCAGCAGCCGGCCCGGACAGGTTGAAGCTTTCTTT,CASSSRPGQVEAFF
.,14,.,TRBJ1-2,TRBV25-1,TGTGCCAGCAGCTCTTTACAGGGTCGGGGTGGCTACACCTTC,CASSSLQGRGGYTF
.,11,.,TRBJ2-5,TRBV7-2,TGTGCCAGCAGTTGGAAAGAGACCCAGTACTTC,CASSWKETQYF
.,16,.,TRBJ1-2,TRBV7-8,TGTGCCAGCAGCTTAGAGGGCGGAGGCATAAACTATGGCTACACCTTC,CASSLEGGGINYGYTF
.,14,.,TRBJ2-5,TRBV12-3/TRBV12-4,TGTGCCAGCAGTTCTGCCAGGGACGGAGAGACCCAGTACTTC,CASSSARDGETQYF
few,16,.,TRBJ2-1,TRBV24-1,TGTGCCACCAGTGACCCGGGCCCGGCGGCCTCGAATGAGCAGTTCTTC,CATSDPGPAASNEQFF
few,16,.,TRBJ2-2,TRBV19,TGTGCCAGTAGTAGATCGTTAACGGGAGTCACCGGGGAGCTGTTTTTT,CASSRSLTGVTGELFF
few,15,.,TRBJ1-3,TRBV4-1,TGCGCCAGCAGCTTAATTTGGACAACAGGAAACACCATATATTTT,CASSLIWTTGNTIYF
.,13,.,TRBJ2-7,TRBV27,TGTGCCAGCAGGCCCCTCTACTCCTACGAGCAGTACTTC,CASRPLYSYEQYF
.,17,TRBD2,TRBJ2-1,TRBV7-9,TGTGCCAGCAGCCCTAGGACTAGCGGATATGTTATCCATGAGCAGTTCTTC,CASSPRTSGYVIHEQFF
.,12,TRBD1,TRBJ2-1,TRBV30,TGTGCCTGGAGGGGACAGGGCTCGGCCCAGTTCTTC,CAWRGQGSAQFF
many,16,.,TRBJ2-7,TRBV28,TGTGCCAGCAGTTTACCCGAACAGGGTACCCCCTACGAGCAGTACTTC,CASSLPEQGTPYEQYF
few,15,.,TRBJ1-5,TRBV28,TGTGCCAGCAGTTTGACGAGGGGTAGCAATCAGCCCCAGCATTTT,CASSLTRGSNQPQHF
.,14,.,TRBJ2-1,TRBV11-3,TGTGCCAGCAGCCTAACTGATGGGGTGACTGAGCAGTTCTTC,CASSLTDGVTEQFF
few,13,.,TRBJ1-1,TRBV20-1,TGCAGTGCTAGACTGGGGCCGAACACTGAAGCTTTCTTT,CSARLGPNTEAFF
.,13,TRBD1,TRBJ1-2,TRBV11-2,TGTGCCAGCAGCTCCGACAGGGTTGATGGCTACACCTTC,CASSSDRVDGYTF
many,14,.,TRBJ2-1,TRBV7-2,TGTGCCAGCAGCTTAGGTGACCCGCGCAATGAGCAGTTCTTC,CASSLGDPRNEQFF
.,15,TRBD1,TRBJ1-2,TRBV19,TGTGCCAGTAGTATAGGAGGACAGGGGTGGTATGGCTACACCTTC,CASSIGGQGWYGYTF
few,16,.,TRBJ2-3,TRBV20-1,TGCAGTGCCGATCGAATTGACAGGCGGCAAACAGATACGCAGTATTTT,CSADRIDRRQTDTQYF
few,15,TRBD1,TRBJ2-2,TRBV12-3/TRBV12-4,TGTGCCAGCAGTTCCGGGACAGCGAACACCGGGGAGCTGTTTTTT,CASSSGTANTGELFF
once,15,.,TRBJ2-1,TRBV27,TGTGCCAGCAGTCTGCCCAGAGGGATTTACAATGAGCAGTTCTTC,CASSLPRGIYNEQFF
.,13,TRBD1,TRBJ2-7,TRBV4-2,TGTGCCAGCAGCCGGGACAGGTCCTACGAGCAGTACTTC,CASSRDRSYEQYF
many,15,.,TRBJ2-2,TRBV7-2,TGTGCCAGCAGCCCAACGATGACAGAAACCGGGGAGCTGTTTTTT,CASSPTMTETGELFF
.,14,.,TRBJ2-5,TRBV7-2,TGTGCCAGCAGCTTCCAGCACCCCGAAGAGACCCAGTACTTC,CASSFQHPEETQYF
.,16,TRBD2,TRBJ2-3,TRBV14,TGTGCCAGCAGCCCTATTGCGGGACTAGCGACAGATACGCAGTATTTT,CASSPIAGLATDTQYF
once,16,.,TRBJ1-4,TRBV19,TGTGCCAGTAATAATCTCCCGGGGGCAACTAATGAAAAACTGTTTTTT,CASNNLPGATNEKLFF
.,19,.,TRBJ1-5,TRBV6-6,TGTGCCAGCAGTTACTCGAGCTTTTGGACCGCGGGGAGCAATCAGCCCCAGCATTTT,CASSYSSFWTAGSNQPQHF
.,16,TRBD1,TRBJ1-6,TRBV4-2,TGTGCCAGCAGCCAAGAGCCAGGGGGGGCCGGGTCACCCCTCCACTTT,CASSQEPGGAGSPLHF
.,14,.,TRBJ1-1,TRBV5-5,TGTGCCAGCAGCTTGGATCCGGGGTACACTGAAGCTTTCTTT,CASSLDPGYTEAFF